The 30 T cell receptor beta chains below come from one sample, sequenced in a study of vaccination and CD4 T cells after COVID-19 (dated by TCRdb to between 2021 and 2022). Library preparation employed PCR. The sequencing machine was an Illumina iSeq 100. DNA from cultured CD4+ T cells was subjected to TCR sequencing with the Oncomine TCR Beta short-read assay at the Johns Hopkins FTIC core. TCRdb passed the public sequencing reads through fastp at Q25 and MiXCR, retaining productive beta sequences. Entries that share a CDR3 protein sequence are merged under the most common genes and DNA. Recorded for this sample are fewer than 25,000 distinct CDR3 sequences; 49% of them occurred a single time. The ten largest clonotypes hold roughly 6% of the sample. What the treatment or condition label conveys for this sample: approximately 10-day PBMC culture with coronavirus spike peptide pools or control peptides (ViraFEST assay).

These receptors have no identified antigens. Sequenced input: CD4+ T cells from blood, cultured in vitro. These TCRs come from a human donor who had recovered from COVID-19.

This clonotype came up a few times. This chain connects TRBV5-4 to TRBJ2-7, with D possibly being TRBD2 (5 bases). V dropped 0 bases and J dropped 6 bases, with 10 bases sitting between them. This CDR3 contains 13 residues. Germline V gives CDR1 SGHNT, CDR2 YYREEE (reference sequence). CDR3 sequence (DNA): TGTGCCAGCAGCTTGGCCACTAGTTCCGAGCAGTACTTC. Its protein is CASSLATSSEQYF.

This sequence joins TRBV24-1 and TRBJ2-2; a weak D match, TRBD2 (5 bases). Trimming pared 5 bases from V and 5 bases from J, leaving 20 bases between. The CDR3 consists of 17 residues. Germline CDR1 KGHDR, CDR2 SFDVKD. The CDR3 spells CATSVLSGESTTGELFF. In DNA form, the CDR3 reads TGTGCCACCAGTGTTCTTAGTGGGGAGAGTACAACCGGGGAGCTGTTTTTT.

This chain joins TRBV27 and TRBJ1-6; a possible D gene is TRBD1 (6 bases). This CDR3 is built from 14 residues. CDR1 and CDR2 from the germline V gene are MNHEY and SMNVEV (reference sequence). V lost 2 bases to trimming and J lost 9 bases, with 11 bases between them. The CDR3 DNA reads TGTGCCAGCAGTTTACGGGGGCTCGGTTCACCCCTCCACTTT. Encoded protein: CASSLRGLGSPLHF.

The rearrangement joins TRBV28 to TRBJ1-5; tentative D call: TRBD1 (6 bases). The CDR3 is 17 residues long. The V end lost 7 bases, the J end lost 4 bases, and 23 bases lay between the germline ends. Looked up from germline, CDR1 is MDHEN and CDR2 is SYDVKM. Here the CDR3 reads CASISAQQGGLNQPQHF. CDR3 in DNA: TGTGCCAGCATTTCCGCTCAACAGGGAGGATTGAATCAGCCCCAGCATTTT. The variable domain in full, completed from reference TRBV28 and TRBJ1-5, reads DVKVTQSSRYLVKRTGEKVFLECVQDMDHENMFWYRQDPGLGLRLIYFSYDVKMKEKGDIPEGYSVSREKKERFSLILESASTNQTSMYLCASISAQQGGLNQPQHFGDGTRLSIL.

The chain uses TRBV28 and TRBJ2-2, with D uncertain. The V and J ends lost 6 bases and 4 bases respectively, with 12 bases between them. The CDR3 sequence is 14 residues long. Per germline, CDR1 MDHEN and CDR2 SYDVKM. CDR3 DNA sequence: TGTGCCAGCAGCCTCACAAGATCCACCGGGGAGCTGTTTTTT. This gives the protein CASSLTRSTGELFF.

This chain connects TRBV7-9 to TRBJ2-2, with 8 bases matching TRBD2. Germline assignment: CDR1 SEHNR and CDR2 FQNEAQ (reference sequence). The CDR3 has 20 residues. The trim removed 5 bases at V and 4 bases at J, leaving 21 bases unmatched. The DNA for the CDR3 is TGTGCCAGCAGCCCAGGAAGAGGGGTGGCTAGCGGGTTCTCCACCGGGGAGCTGTTTTTT. Translating gives CASSPGRGVASGFSTGELFF.

This clonotype occurred a few times. The chain has TRBV6-2 or TRBV6-3 and TRBJ2-7; D call uncertain. The CDR3 contains 15 residues. Per germline, CDR1 MNHEY and CDR2 SVGEGT. With 5 bases removed from V and 5 bases from J, the gap between germline ends came to 19 bases. The CDR3 DNA reads TGTGCCAGCAGTCCCCGCACGGGTACGTGGGACGAGCAGTACTTC. Its protein is CASSPRTGTWDEQYF.

This clonotype has only a few counts. The chain carries TRBV2 and TRBJ1-6; maybe TRBD1 (6 bases). The CDR3 is made up of 13 amino acids. CDR1 and CDR2 (germline): SNHLY, FYNNEI. Trimming pared 5 bases from V and 12 bases from J, leaving 14 bases between. Here the CDR3 DNA reads TGTGCCAGCAGTAACGGACAGTATGGACCCCTCCACTTT. Amino acids: CASSNGQYGPLHF.

The V call is TRBV2, the J call TRBJ1-1; the match to TRBD1 covers 10 bases. Germline CDR1 reads SNHLY; CDR2 reads FYNNEI. The CDR3 loop spans 14 amino acids. V lost 7 bases to trimming and J lost 12 bases; unmatched junction nucleotides: 14. The CDR3 DNA sequence: TGTGCCAGCACTACCGACAGGGGGCTGGGGGTTCCTTTCTTT. This gives the protein CASTTDRGLGVPFF.

This clonotype was seen a handful of times. The chain carries TRBV20-1 and TRBJ1-2; D might be TRBD1 (5 bases). Trimming stripped 4 bases from V and 2 bases from J, with 11 bases between. Germline V gene lookup returns CDR1 DFQATT and CDR2 SNEGSKA (reference sequence). The CDR3 covers 13 residues. CDR3 loop: CSATRPGNYGYTF. CDR3 DNA sequence: TGCAGTGCTACACGTCCAGGGAACTATGGCTACACCTTC.

The chain is built from TRBV19 and TRBJ2-6, with D possibly being TRBD1 (5 bases). Germline lookup yields CDR1 LNHDA and CDR2 SQIVND (reference sequence). V lost 8 bases to trimming and J lost 4 bases, with 21 bases between them. This CDR3 is built from 17 residues. CDR3 DNA sequence: TGTGCCAGTCTGGCCTTTGCAGGGTCGTCCGGGGCCAACGTCCTGACTTTC. Protein product: CASLAFAGSSGANVLTF.

The rearrangement links TRBV28 to TRBJ2-7; TRBD1 might be the D (6 bases). V lost 7 bases to trimming and J lost 5 bases, with 12 bases between them. Germline CDR1 is MDHEN and CDR2 is SYDVKM. CDR3 length: 12 amino acids. CDR3 sequence: CASKQGVDEQYF. CDR3 nucleotides: TGTGCCAGCAAACAGGGTGTTGACGAGCAGTACTTC.

A few counts support this clonotype. The chain recombines TRBV25-1 with TRBJ2-1; D might be TRBD1 (5 bases). CDR3 length equals 12 residues. V was shortened by 6 bases and J by 4 bases, with 7 bases between the two germline ends. Germline CDR1 MGHDK, CDR2 SYGVNS. This CDR3 is CASSREYNEQFF. CDR3 bases: TGTGCCAGCAGCAGGGAATACAATGAGCAGTTCTTC.

The V gene is TRBV6-1, the J gene TRBJ2-1; D uncertain. CDR1 MNHNS and CDR2 SASEGT come from the germline V gene. CDR3 length: 12 residues. V was shortened by 0 bases and J by 10 bases, with 7 bases between the two germline ends. CDR3 bases: TGTGCCAGCAGTGAAGCGCTTCGAGAGCAGTTCTTC. It is translated as CASSEALREQFF.

The chain joins TRBV24-1 to TRBJ2-7; 10 nucleotides align to TRBD2. The V gene's germline CDR1 is KGHDR and CDR2 SFDVKD. The CDR3 is made up of 17 amino acids. V was clipped by 5 bases and J by 0 bases; unmatched bases: 9. The CDR3 DNA is TGTGCCACCAGTGCCACACCCGGGACTAGCGTCTCCTACGAGCAGTACTTC. Its protein is CATSATPGTSVSYEQYF.

This clonotype appeared a few times. This chain links TRBV2 with TRBJ2-2; maybe TRBD2 (6 bases). V lost 4 bases and J 7 bases, leaving 16 bases between the germline ends. This CDR3 is built from 15 residues. The germline V gene has CDR1 SNHLY and CDR2 FYNNEI. CDR3 sequence reads: CASSVGGPTGGELFF. The CDR3 DNA follows: TGTGCCAGCAGTGTCGGGGGACCGACCGGCGGGGAGCTGTTTTTT. The whole variable domain, remainder taken from reference TRBV2 and TRBJ2-2, is EPEVTQTPSHQVTQMGQEVILRCVPISNHLYFYWYRQILGQKVEFLVSFYNNEISEKSEIFDDQFSVERPDGSNFTLKIRSTKLEDSAMYFCASSVGGPTGGELFFGEGSRLTVL.

The chain carries TRBV6-2 or TRBV6-3 and TRBJ2-7; 7 nucleotides align to TRBD2. CDR1 and CDR2 from the germline V gene are MNHEY and SVGEGT. V lost 6 bases and J lost 3; bases outside the gene matches: 8. The CDR3 runs to 14 residues. The CDR3 protein is CASSPRGGVYEQYF. CDR3 sequence (DNA): TGTGCCAGCAGCCCGCGGGGAGGGGTCTACGAGCAGTACTTC.

This chain connects TRBV12-3 or TRBV12-4 to TRBJ2-2, with D possibly TRBD2 on 6 matching bases. This CDR3 is 14 amino acids long. The V gene lost 8 bases and the J gene lost 3 bases, with 13 bases spanning the gap. The CDR3 region has the DNA TGTGCCAGCGGCAGGGAGGTGGACACCGGGGAGCTGTTTTTT. Translated: CASGREVDTGELFF.

The genes are TRBV6-5 and TRBJ1-6, with D unresolved. Trimming shortened V by 0 bases and J by 10 bases, and 13 bases separated the two germline ends. Germline loops: CDR1 MNHEY, CDR2 SVGAGI. This CDR3 region has 15 residues. The CDR3 loop reads CASSYSGLQGSPLHF. As DNA, the CDR3 is TGTGCCAGCAGTTACTCCGGACTCCAAGGGTCACCCCTCCACTTT.

The chain couples TRBV19 to TRBJ1-5, with D possibly TRBD1 on 6 matching bases. The CDR3 length is 17 residues. V was clipped by 6 bases and J by 0 bases, with 18 bases between them. The V gene's germline CDR1 is LNHDA and CDR2 SQIVND (reference sequence). The chain's CDR3 is CASRWLYQGFSNQPQHF. In nucleotides, the CDR3 is TGTGCCAGTAGGTGGTTATATCAGGGGTTTAGCAATCAGCCCCAGCATTTT.

The chain employs TRBV11-3 and TRBJ2-3; maybe TRBD2 (5 bases). The V and J ends lost 5 bases and 6 bases respectively, with 12 bases between them. Germline CDR1 SGHNT, CDR2 YENEEA. This CDR3 contains 13 residues. The CDR3 spells CASSPGMTDTQYF. The CDR3 DNA follows: TGTGCCAGCAGCCCCGGGATGACGGATACGCAGTATTTT.

This chain joins TRBV28 and TRBJ1-1; D gene unclear. This CDR3 is 13 amino acids long. Germline V gene lookup returns CDR1 MDHEN and CDR2 SYDVKM. V lost 3 bases to trimming and J lost 4 bases, with 9 bases between them. CDR3 sequence reads: CASSFGKATEAFF. The CDR3 DNA reads as TGTGCCAGCAGTTTCGGGAAGGCCACTGAAGCTTTCTTT.

The chain combines TRBV15 with TRBJ2-7; 13 nucleotides match TRBD2. V lost 0 bases and J lost 3; bases outside the gene matches: 2. Germline-derived CDR1 and CDR2 are LNHNV and YYDKDF (reference sequence). The CDR3 has 16 residues. The chain's CDR3 is CATSRDGTSGDYEQYF. DNA of the CDR3: TGTGCCACCAGCAGAGACGGGACTAGCGGGGACTACGAGCAGTACTTC.

This sequence joins TRBV5-4 and TRBJ1-1; 7 nucleotides match TRBD1. V lost 4 bases to trimming and J lost 7 bases; unmatched junction nucleotides: 13. The CDR3 runs 15 residues. The germline V gene encodes CDR1 SGHNT and CDR2 YYREEE (reference sequence). The CDR3 DNA follows: TGTGCCAGCAGCGCAATCCCGGGACAGAACTTTGAAGCTTTCTTT. It encodes CASSAIPGQNFEAFF. Supplemented by reference TRBV5-4 and TRBJ1-1, the full variable domain reads ETGVTQSPTHLIKTRGQQVTLRCSSQSGHNTVSWYQQALGQGPQFIFQYYREEENGRGNFPPRFSGLQFPNYSSELNVNALELDDSALYLCASSAIPGQNFEAFFGQGTRLTVV.

The CDR3 is CSASLGGLAVGGPHRSSYNEQFF. CDR3 nucleotide sequence: TGCAGTGCTAGCCTAGGAGGACTAGCGGTAGGAGGCCCCCACAGGAGCTCCTACAATGAGCAGTTCTTC. This sequence joins TRBV20-1 and TRBJ2-1; TRBD2 matches at 10 bases. Germline V gene sequence: CDR1 DFQATT, CDR2 SNEGSKA (reference sequence). With 3 bases clipped from V and 0 bases from J, the junction kept 26 bases outside the gene matches. The CDR3 loop spans 23 amino acids.

V usage is TRBV18 and J usage is TRBJ1-2; no firm D call. This CDR3 has 16 amino acids. V was cut by 3 bases and J by 0 bases, with 14 bases left in between. Germline V gene data show CDR1 as KGHSH and CDR2 as LQKENI. CDR3 in DNA: TGTGCCAGCTCACCTGGTGACACCTACACTAACTATGGCTACACCTTC. Residues: CASSPGDTYTNYGYTF.

The rearrangement joins TRBV2 to TRBJ1-4; 7 bases map to TRBD1. Germline V gene data show CDR1 as SNHLY and CDR2 as FYNNEI. After removal of 5 bases from V and 7 bases from J, the junction contained 7 bases not matched to a gene. This CDR3 spans 14 amino acids. The CDR3 protein is CASSFDRAGEKLFF. CDR3 nucleotides: TGTGCCAGCAGTTTTGACAGGGCGGGTGAAAAACTGTTTTTT.

The chain has TRBV10-1 and TRBJ2-3; 12 nucleotides line up with TRBD2. The germline V gene encodes CDR1 WNHNN and CDR2 SYGVQD (reference sequence). The CDR3 totals 17 residues. V gave up 2 bases and J gave up 0 bases; unmatched junction bases: 3. The CDR3 reads CASSEPGLAGSTDTQYF. The CDR3 DNA sequence: TGCGCCAGCAGTGAGCCAGGACTAGCGGGGAGCACAGATACGCAGTATTTT.

The rearrangement links TRBV6-5 to TRBJ2-7; 8 bases line up with TRBD1. Losses at the gene ends were 4 bases for V and 2 bases for J; bases not matched to a gene: 7. The germline V gene has CDR1 MNHEY and CDR2 SVGAGI. CDR3 length: 15 amino acids. This CDR3 reads CASSFSTQGAYEQYF. The DNA of the CDR3 is TGTGCCAGCAGTTTTAGTACACAGGGGGCCTACGAGCAGTACTTC.

This chain joins TRBV6-2 or TRBV6-3 and TRBJ1-5; 10 bases match TRBD1. The CDR3 extends over 16 amino acids. V shed 6 bases and J 2 bases; nucleotides not matched to a gene: 7. Germline values: CDR1 MNHEY, CDR2 SVGEGT. The CDR3 coding sequence is TGTGCCAGCAGCGATGGACAGGGGGTTGGCAATCAGCCCCAGCATTTT. It specifies CASSDGQGVGNQPQHF.